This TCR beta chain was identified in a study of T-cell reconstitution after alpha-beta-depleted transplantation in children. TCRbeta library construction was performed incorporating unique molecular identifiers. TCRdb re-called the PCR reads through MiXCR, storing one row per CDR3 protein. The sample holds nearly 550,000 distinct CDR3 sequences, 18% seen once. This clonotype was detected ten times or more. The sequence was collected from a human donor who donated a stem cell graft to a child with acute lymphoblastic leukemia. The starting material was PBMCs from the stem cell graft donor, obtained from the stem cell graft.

The CDR3 here is CASAGGPHGPEQFF. The CDR3 DNA reads as TGTGCCAGCGCCGGAGGACCGCACGGTCCTGAGCAGTTCTTC. The chain links TRBV21-1 to TRBJ2-1; the DNA was not used to check the table's D call, TRBD2. TRBV21-1 is flagged as a pseudogene. The CDR3 is made up of 14 amino acids.